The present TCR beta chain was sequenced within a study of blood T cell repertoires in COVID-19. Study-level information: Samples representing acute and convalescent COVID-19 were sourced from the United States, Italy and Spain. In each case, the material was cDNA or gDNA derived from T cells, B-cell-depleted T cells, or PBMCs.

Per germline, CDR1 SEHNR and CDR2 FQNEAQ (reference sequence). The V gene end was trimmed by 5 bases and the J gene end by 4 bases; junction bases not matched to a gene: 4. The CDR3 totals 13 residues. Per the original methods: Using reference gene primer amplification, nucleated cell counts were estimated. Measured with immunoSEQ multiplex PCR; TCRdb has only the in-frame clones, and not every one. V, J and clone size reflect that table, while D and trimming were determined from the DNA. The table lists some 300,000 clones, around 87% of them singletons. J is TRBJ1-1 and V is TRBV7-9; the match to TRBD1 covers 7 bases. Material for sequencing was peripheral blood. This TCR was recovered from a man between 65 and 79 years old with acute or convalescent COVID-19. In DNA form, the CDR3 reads TGTGCCAGCAGCGAGACAGGGTCCACTGAAGCTTTCTTT. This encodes CASSETGSTEAFF.